The rows below give T cell receptor beta chains drawn from one sample of a study of response to subunit inactivated influenza vaccine. TCRdb reanalysed the RT-PCR reads using MiXCR and keeps one entry per CDR3 protein. The data hold approximately 290,000 distinct CDR3 sequences, with over 20% observed a single time. This sample comprised PBMCs from blood, obtained 21 months after vaccination. The receptors originated from a man aged 45 to 75 who received an inactivated influenza vaccine. The CDR3 runs from the conserved cysteine through the conserved F or W. D genes are given only for firm matches. Clone sizes are given selectively: once, few, many, or a class where the clone is expanded.

CDR3 DNA	CDR3 protein	D gene	V gene	clone size	J gene
TGCGCCAGCAGCCAAGATAGGACGTATCCCCATGAAAAACTGTTTTTT	CASSQDRTYPHEKLFF	NA	TRBV4-1	few	TRBJ1-4
TGTGCCAGCAGCCTCCTGGGACACCGCTCTGGAAACACCATATATTTT	CASSLLGHRSGNTIYF	NA	TRBV11-2	few	TRBJ1-3
TGTGCCAGCAGTGCAAGCGGGAGGGCCTCGTACGAGCAGTACTTC	CASSASGRASYEQYF	TRBD2	TRBV2	NA	TRBJ2-7
TGTGCCAGCAGCTTGCCCGGGAGCGTTTACAATGAGCAGTTCTTC	CASSLPGSVYNEQFF	NA	TRBV5-4	NA	TRBJ2-1
TGTGCCAGCAGAAATCGGGCTAGCGGGAGTCTTGAGACCCAGTACTTC	CASRNRASGSLETQYF	TRBD2	TRBV11-1	NA	TRBJ2-5
TGTGCCAGCAGCTTAGGCAGGGGCCAAGAGACCCAGTACTTC	CASSLGRGQETQYF	NA	TRBV7-8	NA	TRBJ2-5
TGCGCCAGCAGCCAGGTTCTAGCGGGAGGGCCATACGAGCAGTACTTC	CASSQVLAGGPYEQYF	TRBD2	TRBV4-3	few	TRBJ2-7
TGCAGTGCTACCGCCCTGGACAGTCCCGACACTGAAGCTTTCTTT	CSATALDSPDTEAFF	NA	TRBV20-1	NA	TRBJ1-1
TGTGCCAGCTCACCACCGGCACGGGATTACGAGCAGTACTTC	CASSPPARDYEQYF	NA	TRBV18	few	TRBJ2-7
TGTGCCAGCAGCCCCACGGGGGCTTCTGGAAACACCATATATTTT	CASSPTGASGNTIYF	NA	TRBV5-4	few	TRBJ1-3
TGTGCCATCAGTGAGAGGGACAGGGGACGAGGCAATCAGCCCCAGCATTTT	CAISERDRGRGNQPQHF	TRBD1	TRBV10-3	NA	TRBJ1-5
TGCGCCAGCAGCTTGACTAGCGGGATAAAAAATGAGCAGTTCTTC	CASSLTSGIKNEQFF	TRBD2	TRBV5-1	NA	TRBJ2-1
TGCGCCAGCAGCCAAGAATCAGTGTATGAGCAGTTCTTC	CASSQESVYEQFF	NA	TRBV4-1	NA	TRBJ2-1
TGTGCCAGTAGTCCTCTTGTGAAAGATACGCAGTATTTT	CASSPLVKDTQYF	NA	TRBV19	NA	TRBJ2-3
TGCGCCAGCAGCTGGGAGGGACTTTCGAACACCGGGGAGCTGTTTTTT	CASSWEGLSNTGELFF	TRBD2	TRBV5-1	NA	TRBJ2-2
TGCGCCAGCAGCCAACTGGACAGGGCCACTGAAGCTTTCTTT	CASSQLDRATEAFF	TRBD1	TRBV4-3	many	TRBJ1-1
TGTGCCAGCAGTTCAGCCCAGACGCCCAGGGGAGATACGCAGTATTTT	CASSSAQTPRGDTQYF	NA	TRBV6-5	NA	TRBJ2-3
TGTGCCACCAGCAGAGCGGACAGGGATGTTGCTTCACCCCTCCACTTT	CATSRADRDVASPLHF	TRBD1	TRBV15	few	TRBJ1-6
TGCGCCAGCAGCTTGGTGTCAGGCAGGAACACTGAAGCTTTCTTT	CASSLVSGRNTEAFF	NA	TRBV5-1	NA	TRBJ1-1
TGCAGCGTTGAAGGGTACAGGGCCTCGAGCACCGGGGAGCTGTTTTTT	CSVEGYRASSTGELFF	NA	TRBV29-1	NA	TRBJ2-2
TGCAGTGCTAGAGAAGGGGCGGATAGCAATCAGCCCCAGCATTTT	CSAREGADSNQPQHF	NA	TRBV20-1	NA	TRBJ1-5
TGTGCCAGCTTTGGGGACCGGGTCGAAAACTATGGCTACACCTTC	CASFGDRVENYGYTF	NA	TRBV7-9	NA	TRBJ1-2
TGTGCCAGCAGCTTAGCGGGGACTAGCTCAGGCACCGGGGAGCTGTTTTTT	CASSLAGTSSGTGELFF	TRBD2	TRBV7-8	NA	TRBJ2-2